This TCR beta chain was documented in a study of early T cells in non-severe SARS-CoV-2 infection. About the study: Whole-blood bulk RNA, unsorted, was sequenced, and chains were unpaired.

This clonotype has only a few counts. TCRdb reanalysed the 5' RACE reads using MiXCR and keeps one entry per CDR3 protein. The repertoire consists of about 130,000 distinct CDR3 sequences, with just under 15% occurring once and the leading ten covering just over 20%. Looked up from germline, CDR1 is SEHNR and CDR2 is FQNEAQ (reference sequence). V lost 5 bases to trimming and J lost 5 bases; unmatched junction nucleotides: 12. The CDR3 contains 17 residues. The sequence derives from an adult who was a healthcare worker with PCR-confirmed SARS-CoV-2 infection or an uninfected control (not recorded which). Sequencing was carried out using whole blood. The V call is TRBV7-9, the J call TRBJ1-6, with 7 bases aligning to TRBD1. The CDR3 bases are TGTGCCAGCAGCCCGCAGCCCGGAGGGGGCAATAATTCACCCCTCCACTTT. It codes for CASSPQPGGGNNSPLHF.